This T cell receptor (beta chain) comes out of a study of cytomegalovirus exposure and HLA in healthy donors. Background on the study: The study's early data release held roughly 91 million unique TCRs from HLA-typed donors. Broader study findings: Earlier analysis yielded a pattern in which most TCR beta V segments were productive about 90% or about 30% of the time. Association of a missense DCLRE1C variant with TCR beta V- and J-gene trimming was reported in a later analysis.

V lost 4 bases and J lost 0, with 10 bases in between. The CDR3 is 13 residues long. The V gene's germline CDR1 is SQVTM and CDR2 ANQGSEA. As regards this clone: What it binds is unknown.

Primers for the PCR totalled 60 Vbeta and 13 Jbeta. Original data processing: Tens of millions of unique TCR beta chains, about 12 million shared, were counted in a later analysis. Profiled with immunoSEQ multiplex PCR; TCRdb holds only in-frame clones, not every one. For V, J and clone size, that table is used; D and trimming come from the DNA. The data hold under 200,000 clones, with roughly four fifths observed a single time. Sequencing was carried out using PBMCs. This receptor was taken from a female donor in good health and CMV-seronegative. The gene calls are TRBV29-1 and TRBJ2-7; D is possibly TRBD2 (6 bases). The CDR3 DNA reads as TGCAGCGTTGTTATCGGGAGCTCCTACGAGCAGTACTTC. Translation: CSVVIGSSYEQYF.